These 18 T cell receptor beta chains originate from one sample sequenced in a study of blood T cell repertoires in COVID-19. The data were produced by immunoSEQ multiplex PCR, yet TCRdb's version contains in-frame clones alone and is incomplete. This sample carries about 490,000 clones, over 75% of them seen once, and the ten largest clones take approximately 2.9%. Material: peripheral blood. The receptors here all came from a human donor in a cohort sampled during active COVID-19.

The chain joins TRBV4-2 to TRBJ2-1, with D perhaps TRBD2 (6 bases). There are 16 residues in the CDR3. Deletions cut 1 base from V and 4 bases from J, with 14 bases between. Germline-derived CDR1 and CDR2 are LGHNA and YNFKEQ. The CDR3 sequence: CASSQGTTEKYNEQFF. The CDR3 DNA reads TGTGCCAGCAGCCAAGGGACTACCGAGAAATACAATGAGCAGTTCTTC.

V usage is TRBV4-2 and J usage is TRBJ2-7; 11 bases align to TRBD2. This CDR3 spans 16 amino acids. The germline CDR1 and CDR2 sequences are LGHNA and YNFKEQ. The ends lost 4 bases at V and 4 bases at J; junction bases unmatched: 9. This CDR3 is CASSLEGLAGGYEQYF. The CDR3 DNA is TGTGCCAGCAGCCTCGAAGGGCTAGCGGGAGGATACGAGCAGTACTTC.

The rearrangement joins TRBV2 to TRBJ1-3, with TRBD1 matching 7 bases. The CDR3 consists of 13 residues. CDR1 is SNHLY, CDR2 FYNNEI, per germline. Unmatched junction bases numbered 2, after V lost 5 bases and J lost 4 bases. The CDR3 region has the DNA TGTGCCAGCAGTCGGGGACAGGGAAACACCATATATTTT. Its protein product is CASSRGQGNTIYF.

This CDR3 is CASSPTGNSYNSPLHF. CDR3 DNA: TGTGCCAGCTCACCTACAGGGAACTCCTATAATTCACCCCTCCACTTT. This chain joins TRBV18 and TRBJ1-6, with D maybe TRBD1 (6 bases). Germline V CDR1 and CDR2: KGHSH, LQKENI. V shed 3 bases and J shed 0 bases, with 9 bases lying between them. This CDR3 region has 16 residues.

This CDR3 is CASSYSRTSGRIHEQFF. The CDR3 bases are TGTGCCAGCAGTTACTCGAGAACTAGCGGGAGGATCCATGAGCAGTTCTTC. The rearrangement uses TRBV6-2 or TRBV6-3 and TRBJ2-1, with TRBD2 matching 12 bases. The germline V gene encodes CDR1 MNHEY and CDR2 SVGEGT. V was clipped by 0 bases and J by 8 bases; unmatched bases: 8. This CDR3 is built from 17 residues.

The chain couples TRBV29-1 to TRBJ2-3; D gene unclear. V was cut by 6 bases and J by 0 bases, with 13 bases left in between. In germline, CDR1 is SQVTM, CDR2 ANQGSEA. This CDR3 comprises 14 residues. The CDR3 sequence: CSVERILSTDTQYF. CDR3 bases: TGCAGCGTCGAGAGGATCTTAAGCACAGATACGCAGTATTTT.

The chain recombines TRBV6-5 with TRBJ1-4; 10 nucleotides agree with TRBD1. The J segment lost 7 bases and the V segment lost 6 bases, leaving 2 bases of the junction unmatched. Germline-derived CDR1 and CDR2 are MNHEY and SVGAGI. This CDR3 is built from 13 residues. DNA for the CDR3: TGTGCCAGCAGGACAGGGGGCGGTGAAAAACTGTTTTTT. It is translated as CASRTGGGEKLFF.

This chain joins TRBV28 and TRBJ1-2, with 8 bases that match TRBD1. The CDR3 loop spans 14 amino acids. J lost 4 bases, V lost 5 bases, and 6 bases had no gene match. The germline V gene has CDR1 MDHEN and CDR2 SYDVKM. CDR3 nucleotides: TGTGCCAGCAGTAGGACAGGGAAAGGCTATGGCTACACCTTC. Protein product: CASSRTGKGYGYTF.

CDR3 DNA: TGTGCCAGTAGTCCTCTACGGACTAGCGGGACAGATACGCAGTATTTT. Residues: CASSPLRTSGTDTQYF. The chain couples TRBV19 to TRBJ2-3; 11 positions agree with TRBD2. Looked up from germline, CDR1 is LNHDA and CDR2 is SQIVND (reference sequence). This CDR3 spans 16 amino acids. V dropped 5 bases and J dropped 3; count of bases not matched to a gene: 7.

The chain links TRBV7-3 to TRBJ2-2; D unclear. Trimming removed 0 bases from V and 3 bases from J, with 14 bases in between. Germline loops: CDR1 SGHTA, CDR2 FQGTGA. The CDR3 is 17 amino acids. The CDR3 DNA is TGTGCCAGCAGCTTAACTCGTCAGGCGACCCACACCGGGGAGCTGTTTTTT. This encodes CASSLTRQATHTGELFF.

The rearrangement joins TRBV14 to TRBJ1-1, with D unclear. CDR1 is SGHDN and CDR2 is FVKESK in the germline V gene. CDR3 size: 13 residues. The ends were cut back, 5 bases at V and 8 bases at J, with 15 bases in the middle. CDR3 sequence: CASSSDLVSEAFF. In DNA, the CDR3 is TGTGCCAGCAGCTCGGACTTGGTCTCAGAAGCTTTCTTT.

The chain's CDR3 is CASSLDWSSYNEQFF. The CDR3 DNA reads as TGTGCCAGCAGCTTGGATTGGAGCTCCTACAATGAGCAGTTCTTC. The chain uses TRBV5-6 and TRBJ2-1; D not resolved. The CDR3 runs 15 residues. Germline-derived CDR1 and CDR2 are SGHDT and YYEEEE. V was shortened by 0 bases and J by 0 bases, with 7 bases between the two germline ends.

V usage is TRBV11-2 and J usage is TRBJ1-2; 8 positions match TRBD1. CDR1 is SGHAT, CDR2 FQNNGV, per germline. J lost 4 bases, V lost 5 bases, and 15 bases had no gene match. The CDR3 totals 17 residues. This chain's CDR3 is CASSEQGAIIPIYGYTF. The CDR3 coding sequence is TGTGCCAGCAGCGAGCAGGGGGCGATAATCCCCATCTATGGCTACACCTTC. Drawing the rest from reference TRBV11-2 and TRBJ1-2, the complete variable domain is EAGVAQSPRYKIIEKRQSVAFWCNPISGHATLYWYQQILGQGPKLLIQFQNNGVVDDSQLPKDRFSAERLKGVDSTLKIQPAKLEDSAVYLCASSEQGAIIPIYGYTFGSGTRLTVV.

The genes are TRBV30 and TRBJ1-2, with 9 bases aligning to TRBD1. The CDR3 extends over 12 amino acids. CDR1 GTSNPN and CDR2 SVGIG come from the germline V gene (reference sequence). V gave up 3 bases and J gave up 11 bases; unmatched junction bases: 7. The CDR3 DNA reads as TGTGCCTGGAGCAACCCTGGGACAGGGTACACCTTC. The encoded protein is CAWSNPGTGYTF.

This chain uses TRBV19 with TRBJ1-1, with D perhaps matching TRBD1 (5 bases). V shed 7 bases and J shed 4 bases, with 16 bases lying between them. This CDR3 is built from 14 residues. From germline, CDR1 is LNHDA and CDR2 SQIVND (reference sequence). The CDR3 here is CASNPGGGVTEAFF. The DNA for the CDR3 is TGTGCCAGTAACCCCGGGGGTGGGGTCACTGAAGCTTTCTTT.

The V and J genes are TRBV5-1 and TRBJ2-2; 7 bases line up with TRBD2. The junction had 4 bases not matched to a gene; V was cut back by 1 base and J by 1 base. Germline CDR1 and CDR2: SGHRS and YFSETQ. The length of the CDR3 is 16 residues. CDR3 in DNA: TGCGCCAGCAGCTTGTTGGCTAGCGGGAACACCGGGGAGCTGTTTTTT. Translation: CASSLLASGNTGELFF.

The chain is built from TRBV6-1 and TRBJ1-5, with a tentative D call TRBD1 (6 bases). Trimming left V 2 bases short and J 9 bases short, with 14 bases between. The CDR3 is 14 residues long. The germline CDR1 and CDR2 sequences are MNHNS and SASEGT. As DNA, the CDR3 is TGTGCCAGCAGTGAAAGGAGAGGGGGTGGGCCCCAGCATTTT. Encoded protein: CASSERRGGGPQHF.

This chain joins TRBV28 and TRBJ1-2; 7 positions agree with TRBD1. V lost 10 bases and J lost 2; bases outside the gene matches: 7. This CDR3 is built from 13 residues. The germline gives CDR1 MDHEN, CDR2 SYDVKM. The CDR3 nucleotides are TGTGCCAACTGGGACAGAAAGAACTATGGCTACACCTTC. This sequence encodes CANWDRKNYGYTF.